This T cell receptor beta chain derives from a study of T cell responses to AZD1222 COVID-19 vaccine. The germline V gene has CDR1 MRHNA and CDR2 SNTAGT. The CDR3 is 13 amino acids. Between the trimmed V and J ends, which lost 4 bases and 4 bases, there was a span of 10 bases. Timing groups of about 4 and about 12 weeks for second doses were pooled. The study's findings and limits: The sample set comprised mostly white British donors with more females, and clonal diversity was possibly underestimated. Spike was spanned by vaccine-associated CD4 TCRs, with dominance at 160-218 and 743-854. Repertoires were collected only later (after the peak T cell response had occurred).

With respect to this clone: Antigen unknown.

This table comes from immunoSEQ multiplex PCR, and its TCRdb copy is limited to in-frame clones, with some not included. The repertoire holds some 170,000 clones, with roughly 94% as singletons. This TCR was recovered from an adult who received the AZD1222 COVID-19 vaccine. The V and J genes are TRBV6-4 and TRBJ1-1; tentatively, D is TRBD1 (6 bases). The source was peripheral blood, collected 28 days after the second AZD1222 dose. CDR3 nucleotide sequence: TGTGCCAGCAGTGCGGACAGTTTCACTGAAGCTTTCTTT. Encoded protein: CASSADSFTEAFF.